These 18 T cell receptor beta chains originate from one sample sequenced in a study of Ad26.COV2.S vaccination and SARS-CoV-2 variants. Treatment defined: around 19 received Ad26.COV2.S at low or high dose, single or two shots; about 5 received placebo; per-sample allocation not given. Collection of samples fell on day 63 after the first vaccine or placebo injection. Libraries were prepared by immunoSEQ multiplex PCR; TCRdb keeps only in-frame clonotypes and omits some of them. Here the sample spans hundreds of thousands of clones, about 85% being singletons. Specimen: peripheral blood, collected in a trial of Ad26.COV2.S vaccine versus placebo. The receptors derive from a person between 18 and 60 years old who received the Ad26.COV2.S COVID-19 vaccine or a placebo.

The chain uses TRBV6-5 and TRBJ1-5, with D hard to call. Trimming stripped 3 bases from V and 7 bases from J, with 10 bases between. Germline V gives CDR1 MNHEY, CDR2 SVGAGI. The CDR3 sequence is 13 residues long. For the CDR3, the DNA is TGTGCCAGCAGTTATGCTCTCGGGCAGCCCCAGCATTTT. Protein: CASSYALGQPQHF.

V is TRBV27 and J is TRBJ2-2; D is uncertain. The CDR3 is 13 amino acids. The V end was cut by 3 bases, the J end by 2 bases, with 4 bases between. Germline CDR1 is MNHEY and CDR2 is SMNVEV (reference sequence). The CDR3 protein is CASSFSNTGELFF. In DNA form, the CDR3 reads TGTGCCAGCAGTTTCTCTAACACCGGGGAGCTGTTTTTT.

CDR3 residues: CASSLGSHLTDTQYF. Written as DNA, the CDR3 is TGTGCCAGCAGCTTAGGGTCCCACCTTACGGATACGCAGTATTTT. The rearrangement links TRBV7-2 to TRBJ2-3; D call uncertain. The V gene's germline CDR1 is SGHTA and CDR2 FQGNSA. The CDR3 runs to 15 residues. Deletions cut 1 base from V and 6 bases from J, with 14 bases between.

The gene calls are TRBV4-3 and TRBJ2-7, with TRBD1 matching 8 bases. Per the germline V gene, CDR1 is LGHNA and CDR2 is YSLEER. The CDR3 has 17 amino acids. J was trimmed by 4 bases and V by 3 bases; bases with no gene match: 14. CDR3 sequence reads: CASSQTSWGTGPYEQYF. As DNA, the CDR3 is TGCGCCAGCAGCCAGACATCATGGGGGACAGGTCCATACGAGCAGTACTTC.

This chain connects TRBV4-2 to TRBJ2-5; 13 bases align to TRBD2. The CDR3 runs 17 residues. V gave up 4 bases and J gave up 2 bases; unmatched junction bases: 7. Germline CDR1 LGHNA, CDR2 YNFKEQ. The CDR3 loop is CASSLGGLAGAQETQYF. The DNA of the CDR3 is TGTGCCAGCAGCCTCGGCGGACTAGCGGGGGCACAAGAGACCCAGTACTTC.

This chain links TRBV9 with TRBJ1-3; 10 bases agree with TRBD1. CDR3 size: 17 residues. The V segment lost 4 bases and the J segment 4 bases; nucleotides outside the gene matches: 11. CDR1 and CDR2 (germline): SGDLS, YYNGEE. The CDR3 spells CASSIRDRGYAGNTIYF. The CDR3 DNA reads as TGTGCCAGCAGCATCCGGGACAGGGGATATGCGGGAAACACCATATATTTT.

The chain links TRBV5-5 to TRBJ1-6; possible D gene TRBD1, 6 bases. This CDR3 region has 14 residues. Deletions cut 0 bases from V and 5 bases from J, with 6 bases between. Germline V gene sequence: CDR1 SGHKS, CDR2 YYEKEE (reference sequence). The CDR3 is CASSLGQDNSPLHF. The CDR3 coding sequence is TGTGCCAGCAGCTTGGGACAGGATAATTCACCCCTCCACTTT.

The DNA for the CDR3 is TGTGCCAGCAGCCTATCAGGGGTGGGGAACACTGAAGCTTTCTTT. The encoded protein is CASSLSGVGNTEAFF. The V and J genes are TRBV3-1 (or the pseudogene TRBV3-2) and TRBJ1-1, with D possibly TRBD1 on 6 matching bases. The germline CDR1 and CDR2 sequences are LGHDT and YNNKEL (reference sequence). This CDR3 contains 15 residues. The V and J ends lost 4 bases and 1 base respectively, with 13 bases between them.

V is TRBV2 and J is TRBJ1-3; D is unresolved. The germline V and J ends were trimmed by 4 bases and 0 bases, with 10 bases remaining between them. This CDR3 spans 15 amino acids. From germline, CDR1 is SNHLY and CDR2 FYNNEI. CDR3 in DNA: TGTGCCAGCAGTGCCAACGACTACTCTGGAAACACCATATATTTT. Amino acids: CASSANDYSGNTIYF. Together with reference TRBV2 and TRBJ1-3, the CDR3 gives the full variable domain: EPEVTQTPSHQVTQMGQEVILRCVPISNHLYFYWYRQILGQKVEFLVSFYNNEISEKSEIFDDQFSVERPDGSNFTLKIRSTKLEDSAMYFCASSANDYSGNTIYFGEGSWLTVV.

The rearrangement links TRBV18 to TRBJ1-6; TRBD1 is a possible D gene (6 bases). The CDR3 consists of 14 residues. CDR1 and CDR2 from the germline V gene are KGHSH and LQKENI. V was clipped by 5 bases and J by 10 bases, with 15 bases between them. CDR3 coding DNA: TGTGCCAGCTCATCACAGGGTAGAGAGTCACCCCTCCACTTT. It yields the protein CASSSQGRESPLHF. Drawing the rest from reference TRBV18 and TRBJ1-6, the complete variable domain is NAGVMQNPRHLVRRRGQEARLRCSPMKGHSHVYWYRQLPEEGLKFMVYLQKENIIDESGMPKERFSAEFPKEGPSILRIQQVVRGDSAAYFCASSSQGRESPLHFGNGTRLTVT.

The rearrangement joins TRBV10-3 to TRBJ1-1; D perhaps matches TRBD1 (5 bases). This CDR3 has 14 amino acids. The V end lost 4 bases, the J end lost 3 bases, and 12 bases lay between the germline ends. Germline V gives CDR1 ENHRY, CDR2 SYGVKD. CDR3 protein: CAISGGGSDTEAFF. DNA for the CDR3: TGTGCCATCAGTGGGGGGGGAAGCGACACTGAAGCTTTCTTT.

The chain employs TRBV6-2 or TRBV6-3 and TRBJ2-3, with D unclear. The V gene's germline CDR1 is MNHEY and CDR2 SVGEGT. The CDR3 covers 15 residues. V lost 2 bases and J 3 bases, leaving 12 bases between the germline ends. This CDR3 is CASSYPSVSTDTQYF. DNA of the CDR3: TGTGCCAGCAGTTACCCCAGCGTTTCGACAGATACGCAGTATTTT.

This clone was counted only a few times. The chain has TRBV6-5 and TRBJ1-2; unclear D gene. V dropped 0 bases and J dropped 2 bases, with 10 bases sitting between them. Per germline, CDR1 MNHEY and CDR2 SVGAGI. The CDR3 runs to 15 residues. In DNA form, the CDR3 reads TGTGCCAGCAGTTACTCGAGGGCGGGCAACTATGGCTACACCTTC. Translation gives CASSYSRAGNYGYTF.

The V gene is TRBV7-2, the J gene TRBJ2-3, with 12 bases matching TRBD2. CDR1 and CDR2 from the germline V gene are SGHTA and FQGNSA. This CDR3 comprises 17 residues. With V trimmed by 2 bases and J by 1 base, 4 bases remained unmatched. The CDR3 DNA sequence: TGTGCCAGCAGCTTATCAAGACTAGCGGGGGGCACAGATACGCAGTATTTT. Protein product: CASSLSRLAGGTDTQYF.

The V gene is TRBV28, the J gene TRBJ1-1, with D tentatively TRBD1 (6 bases). The CDR3 has 15 amino acids. V shed 7 bases and J shed 2 bases, with 17 bases lying between them. Per the germline V gene, CDR1 is MDHEN and CDR2 is SYDVKM. The CDR3: CASKDRPSPNTEAFF. The CDR3 region has the DNA TGTGCCAGCAAAGACAGGCCGAGTCCTAACACTGAAGCTTTCTTT.

This clone has just a few counts. This chain uses TRBV5-1 with TRBJ2-2; a weak D match, TRBD2 (5 bases). The CDR3 has 13 residues. The germline gives CDR1 SGHRS, CDR2 YFSETQ. V gave up 5 bases and J gave up 5 bases, with 10 bases separating them. The CDR3 nucleotides read TGCGCCAGCAGGGCGGGCTGGACCGGGGAGCTGTTTTTT. Protein sequence: CASRAGWTGELFF.

This clone was observed a single time. V usage is TRBV15 and J usage is TRBJ2-7; TRBD2 might be the D (5 bases). This CDR3 has 14 amino acids. V gave up 1 base and J gave up 5 bases, with 12 bases separating them. The germline CDR1 and CDR2 sequences are LNHNV and YYDKDF (reference sequence). The CDR3 sequence is CATSRVYGVHEQYF. In DNA, the CDR3 is TGTGCCACCAGCAGAGTCTACGGGGTCCACGAGCAGTACTTC.

The gene calls are TRBV5-4 and TRBJ2-1, with D perhaps matching TRBD1 or TRBD2 (7 bases each). Germline V gene data show CDR1 as SGHNT and CDR2 as YYREEE (reference sequence). The CDR3 consists of 15 residues. V lost 0 bases and J lost 6, with 13 bases in between. The CDR3: CASSLEQGRANEQFF. The CDR3 nucleotides are TGTGCCAGCAGCTTGGAACAGGGGAGGGCCAATGAGCAGTTCTTC.